This T cell receptor (beta chain) comes out of a study of regulatory T cells in long-lasting Graves disease. Study-level results: Favoring TRBV28, TRBJ1-2 and TRBJ2-5 was a feature seen in persistent disease.

In germline, CDR1 is MNHNS, CDR2 SASEGT. The CDR3 is 13 amino acids. Trimming shortened V by 2 bases and J by 10 bases, and 14 bases separated the two germline ends. Regarding time point: newly diagnosed GD, antithyroid drugs for less than 3 months. PBMCs provided the RNA from which the TCR library was made. EDTA tubes held about 9.7 milliliters of peripheral blood from each patient. This clonotype showed up many times. The antigen remains undetermined. Libraries of TCR beta came from iRepertoire HTBI primers plus Arm-PCR of CDR3 regions. MiXCR, run by TCRdb on the multiplex PCR reads, gives a single entry per CDR3 protein. This sample has around 480,000 distinct CDR3 sequences, with about 16% found just once. These data were also reused for a study on T cells in Graves' hyperthyroidism and ophthalmopathy.

The rearrangement joins TRBV6-1 to TRBJ1-1, with a tentative D call TRBD1 (5 bases). The receptor was derived from a woman aged 40 to 65 with Graves disease. The material sequenced was peripheral blood mononuclear cells (PBMCs), taken at new diagnosis, from a patient treated with antithyroid drugs. CDR3 sequence: CASSEIQVQGAFF. As DNA, the CDR3 is TGTGCCAGCAGTGAAATACAGGTCCAAGGAGCTTTCTTT.